The 16 T cell receptor beta chains given below trace back to one sample, sequenced in a study of T-cell memory formation after mild COVID-19. MiXCR, run by TCRdb on the 5' RACE reads, gives a single entry per CDR3 protein. The table has 150,000 or so distinct CDR3 sequences, roughly 31% seen once. The sample taken for sequencing was PBMCs or a T cell subset sorted from them (not recorded which). The receptors shown here come from an adult woman who had mild COVID-19 (a few samples of this study predate the infection). Cell type and time point are not known.

In this sample, this clonotype turned up a few times. The chain couples TRBV12-3 or TRBV12-4 to TRBJ2-7; 12 bases fit TRBD1. The junction had 7 bases not matched to a gene; V was cut back by 6 bases and J by 7 bases. The CDR3 consists of 14 residues. This CDR3 reads CASSPGQGAWEQYF. The CDR3 nucleotides are TGTGCCAGCAGCCCGGGACAGGGGGCGTGGGAGCAGTACTTC.

In DNA form, the CDR3 reads TGCAGTGCTAGAGCGGGGTCAAGCTATGGCTACACCTTC. Protein product: CSARAGSSYGYTF. V usage is TRBV20-1 and J usage is TRBJ1-2; D unresolved. Germline loops: CDR1 DFQATT, CDR2 SNEGSKA (reference sequence). The V and J ends lost 1 base and 4 bases respectively, with 10 bases between them. The CDR3 runs 13 residues.

This rearrangement joins TRBV30 to TRBJ2-3, with D maybe TRBD2 (7 bases). CDR3 length equals 14 residues. The V end was cut by 2 bases, the J end by 6 bases, with 15 bases between. The germline CDR1 and CDR2 sequences are GTSNPN and SVGIG (reference sequence). DNA for the CDR3: TGTGCCTGGAGTCTTGGGGGGGCCGGGGATACGCAGTATTTT. This gives the protein CAWSLGGAGDTQYF.

The V gene is TRBV3-1, the J gene TRBJ2-1; D not resolved. The CDR3 spans 15 residues. V was shortened by 1 base and J by 0 bases, with 7 bases between the two germline ends. From germline, CDR1 is LGHDT and CDR2 YNNKEL (reference sequence). The DNA of the CDR3 is TGTGCCAGCAGCCAAGTGGTGAGCTCCTACAATGAGCAGTTCTTC. Its protein is CASSQVVSSYNEQFF.

This clonotype was counted between two and nine times. The chain carries TRBV7-9 and TRBJ2-3; 7 nucleotides agree with TRBD1. From germline, CDR1 is SEHNR and CDR2 FQNEAQ (reference sequence). The CDR3 loop spans 18 amino acids. The ends lost 3 bases at V and 0 bases at J; junction bases unmatched: 12. In nucleotides, the CDR3 is TGTGCCAGCAGCTTGGCCCGGAGAGGGGGCGAAAGCACAGATACGCAGTATTTT. It specifies CASSLARRGGESTDTQYF.

The chain couples TRBV11-2 to TRBJ1-5; the D is unclear. The CDR3 spans 15 residues. V gave up 4 bases and J gave up 5 bases, with 15 bases separating them. Germline lookup yields CDR1 SGHAT and CDR2 FQNNGV. In nucleotides, the CDR3 is TGTGCCAGCAGCTCAGATGGGTCCGGTCATCAGCCCCAGCATTTT. Protein product: CASSSDGSGHQPQHF.

V gene TRBV20-1 combines with J gene TRBJ2-7; D is ambiguous. This CDR3 has 16 amino acids. Germline lookup yields CDR1 DFQATT and CDR2 SNEGSKA (reference sequence). V lost 0 bases to trimming and J lost 3 bases, with 18 bases between them. In nucleotides, the CDR3 is TGCAGTGCTAGAGATCTCTTCCTAGGGATATTCTACGAGCAGTACTTC. This codes for CSARDLFLGIFYEQYF.

This clonotype was seen only a few times. This sequence joins TRBV15 and TRBJ1-2; D is undetermined. The CDR3 sequence is 16 residues long. The V gene's germline CDR1 is LNHNV and CDR2 YYDKDF (reference sequence). V dropped 0 bases and J dropped 0 bases, with 11 bases sitting between them. Here the CDR3 DNA reads TGTGCCACCAGCAGAGATTCCGGCGGTCCTAACTATGGCTACACCTTC. Translation: CATSRDSGGPNYGYTF. Using reference TRBV15 and TRBJ1-2 for the parts outside the CDR3, the full variable domain is DAMVIQNPRYQVTQFGKPVTLSCSQTLNHNVMYWYQQKSSQAPKLLFHYYDKDFNNEADTPDNFQSRRPNTSFCFLDIRSPGLGDTAMYLCATSRDSGGPNYGYTFGSGTRLTVV.

Only a few counts were recorded for this clonotype. The V and J genes are TRBV5-1 and TRBJ2-1; TRBD2 matches 8 bases. Germline V CDR1 and CDR2: SGHRS, YFSETQ. CDR3 length: 16 amino acids. The ends lost 2 bases at V and 0 bases at J; junction bases unmatched: 4. The CDR3 region has the DNA TGCGCCAGCAGCTTAAGCGGGGGCCGCTCCTACAATGAGCAGTTCTTC. Residues: CASSLSGGRSYNEQFF.

This clonotype came up a few times. The CDR3 sequence: CASSQGQISYEQYF. CDR3 bases: TGCGCCAGCAGCCAAGGGCAGATCTCCTACGAGCAGTACTTC. The chain recombines TRBV4-3 with TRBJ2-7; no clear D gene. Germline V gene data show CDR1 as LGHNA and CDR2 as YSLEER. The CDR3 is 14 amino acids. The V gene lost 1 base and the J gene lost 0 bases, with 7 bases spanning the gap.

This clonotype appeared a few times. The CDR3 reads CASSHRVMNTEAFF. The CDR3 nucleotides are TGTGCCAGTTCCCACAGGGTCATGAACACTGAAGCTTTCTTT. This chain connects TRBV19 to TRBJ1-1; TRBD1 is a possible D gene (6 bases). In germline, CDR1 is LNHDA, CDR2 SQIVND (reference sequence). The CDR3 is 14 amino acids. The V end lost 8 bases, the J end lost 0 bases, and 13 bases lay between the germline ends.

This clonotype was recorded a few times. The chain couples TRBV7-8 to TRBJ2-3; TRBD2 is a possible D gene (7 bases). V dropped 5 bases and J dropped 5 bases, with 14 bases sitting between them. Germline CDR1 and CDR2: SGHVS and FQNEAQ. CDR3 length equals 14 residues. The CDR3 protein is CASSPRGAKDTQYF. For the CDR3, the DNA is TGTGCCAGCAGCCCTCGGGGGGCGAAAGATACGCAGTATTTT.

V usage is TRBV11-2 and J usage is TRBJ2-2; unclear D gene. The CDR3 is made up of 15 amino acids. Trimming removed 4 bases from V and 4 bases from J, with 13 bases in between. Germline loops: CDR1 SGHAT, CDR2 FQNNGV. In nucleotides, the CDR3 is TGTGCCAGCAGCTCGCCCCGACACGCCACCGGGGAGCTGTTTTTT. Residues: CASSSPRHATGELFF.

This clonotype was counted only a few times. The chain recombines TRBV7-9 with TRBJ1-2; D is unresolved. In germline, CDR1 is SEHNR, CDR2 FQNEAQ (reference sequence). The CDR3 has 13 amino acids. V gave up 5 bases and J gave up 1 base, with 8 bases separating them. The CDR3 is CASSPTLNYGYTF. In DNA form, the CDR3 reads TGTGCCAGCAGCCCTACTCTTAACTATGGCTACACCTTC.

This clonotype was recorded only once. The chain recombines TRBV11-2 with TRBJ1-2; 8 nucleotides match TRBD1. Trimming cost V 6 bases and J 6 bases; bases outside gene matches: 6. The CDR3 contains 13 residues. Germline CDR1 is SGHAT and CDR2 is FQNNGV. CDR3 sequence: CASSSSGGDGYTF. The CDR3 nucleotides are TGTGCCAGCAGTTCCTCAGGGGGCGATGGCTACACCTTC.

The rearrangement uses TRBV2 and TRBJ2-7; D tentatively fits TRBD1 or TRBD2 (5 bases each). Trimming left V 4 bases short and J 2 bases short, with 15 bases between. The CDR3 extends over 15 amino acids. Per germline, CDR1 SNHLY and CDR2 FYNNEI. CDR3 coding DNA: TGTGCCAGCAGTGGCCCCTGGACGGGACCCTACGAGCAGTACTTC. Its protein product is CASSGPWTGPYEQYF.